A selection of T cell receptor beta chains follows, all from one sample in a study of blood T cell repertoires in COVID-19. Profiling relied on immunoSEQ multiplex PCR, and the TCRdb table lists in-frame clones only, not all of them. The repertoire holds about 140,000 clones, with more than 75% as singletons. The sample taken for sequencing was peripheral blood. The receptor set was obtained from a woman aged 35 to 49 with acute or convalescent COVID-19. CDR3s include the opening cysteine and the closing phenylalanine or tryptophan. D genes are given only for firm matches. The size field is filled for only some rows; it gives once, few, many or a size class.

>TRBJ1-4|-|TRBV6-1|-
CASSEQGGEKLFF
TGTGCCAGCAGTGAACAGGGTGGTGAAAAACTGTTTTTT
>TRBJ2-3|TRBD2|TRBV10-1|once
CASSPPLAVTGTQYF
TGCGCCAGCAGTCCACCCCTAGCGGTCACCGGTACGCAGTATTTT
>TRBJ1-2|-|TRBV7-9|-
CASSFGGRHNYGYTF
TGTGCCAGCAGCTTCGGGGGACGGCATAACTATGGCTACACCTTC
>TRBJ2-7|-|TRBV6-5|-
CASSYSQGRLSEQYF
TGTGCCAGCAGTTACTCTCAGGGGCGATTGAGCGAGCAGTACTTC
>TRBJ1-6|TRBD1|TRBV30|-
CAWRSGGSYNSPLHF
TGTGCCTGGCGATCAGGGGGATCCTATAATTCACCCCTCCACTTT
>TRBJ1-5|-|TRBV4-1|-
CASSPFFDSPNQPQHF
TGCGCCAGCAGCCCCTTCTTTGACAGTCCGAATCAGCCCCAGCATTTT
>TRBJ1-1|-|TRBV20-1|-
CSASALAGGGTPNTEAFF
TGCAGTGCTAGTGCCCTTGCTGGGGGGGGGACTCCTAACACTGAAGCTTTCTTT
>TRBJ1-6|-|TRBV4-2|-
CASSQDPGGIGSPLHF
TGTGCCAGCAGCCAAGATCCGGGGGGGATAGGATCACCCCTCCACTTT
>TRBJ2-7|TRBD1|TRBV4-3|-
CASSQLPGQAGGQYF
TGCGCCAGCAGCCAACTGCCGGGACAGGCTGGTGGGCAGTACTTC
>TRBJ1-5|-|TRBV7-8|-
CASGRGPKSGGINQPQHF
TGTGCCAGCGGCCGGGGTCCCAAGTCGGGGGGCATCAATCAGCCCCAGCATTTT